The entry below gives a single T cell receptor (beta chain) sequence along with its context. The protocol was immunoSEQ multiplex PCR, while the TCRdb copy is restricted to in-frame clones and leaves out a portion. The table includes 150,000 or so clones, about 88% detected once. The record originates from a study of blood T cell repertoires in COVID-19. Study-wide background: Acute-phase and convalescent COVID-19 samples originated in the United States, Italy and Spain. T cells, B-cell-depleted T cells, or PBMCs supplied cDNA or gDNA.

After removal of 5 bases from V and 1 base from J, the junction contained 4 bases not matched to a gene. Germline V lookup: CDR1 MNHEY, CDR2 SVGEGT. The CDR3 is 15 residues long. Sequencing input: peripheral blood. This receptor was obtained from a woman aged 70 to 79 with acute or convalescent COVID-19. J is TRBJ2-2 and V is TRBV6-2 or TRBV6-3; 7 positions match TRBD1. CDR3 DNA sequence: TGTGCCAGCAGTGGAAGGGACAGGAACACCGGGGAGCTGTTTTTT. Translating it yields CASSGRDRNTGELFF.